Listed below are T cell receptor beta chains from one sample, sequenced in a study of blood T cell repertoires in COVID-19. Profiled with immunoSEQ multiplex PCR; TCRdb holds only in-frame clones, not every one. The sample lists roughly 380,000 clones, approximately 80% occurring once. The sample was peripheral blood. These receptor sequences come from a human donor with acute or convalescent COVID-19. The donor label of this sample is uncertain. Each CDR3 is given without its conserved first and last residue. Fields, in order: J gene, V gene, CDR3 protein.

TRBJ2-5	TRBV5-4	ASSSGGSGAGETQY
TRBJ2-1	TRBV27	ASSPTTGNEQF
TRBJ2-3	TRBV2	ASRVAGPSKQY
TRBJ1-2	TRBV5-1	ASSFGTGGLYGYT
TRBJ1-1	TRBV30	AWSGQGYREAF
TRBJ1-4	TRBV5-1	ASSLASSNEKLF
TRBJ2-7	TRBV7-9	ASSPWDRLNYEQY
TRBJ1-1	TRBV2	ASRLDGFTEAF
TRBJ1-2	TRBV5-1	ASSLAQGLDYT
TRBJ1-2	TRBV20-1	SASLVAGTNIYGYT
TRBJ1-1	TRBV18	ASSLLGPRENTEAF
TRBJ2-1	TRBV7-9	ASSLGGPSSYNEQF
TRBJ2-1	TRBV4-1	ASSRGTSGVINEQF
TRBJ1-2	TRBV7-9	ASSWETGTGYT
TRBJ1-5	TRBV2	ASSELGLSNQPQH
TRBJ1-1	TRBV7-9	ASSSTGRLTEAF
TRBJ2-7	TRBV7-9	ASSFTYEQY
TRBJ2-2	TRBV30	AWSRTGSNTGELF